The next 30 T cell receptor beta chains were all read from a single sample in a study of blood T cell repertoires in COVID-19. Sequencing used immunoSEQ multiplex PCR; TCRdb keeps in-frame clones, though not all of them. The sample has about 190,000 clones; approximately 90% are singletons. The sample taken for sequencing was peripheral blood. All receptors come from a man aged 65 to 85 with active or convalescent COVID-19.

The genes are TRBV29-1 and TRBJ2-5, with 8 bases identical to TRBD2. Trimming cost V 4 bases and J 3 bases; bases outside gene matches: 7. Looked up from germline, CDR1 is SQVTM and CDR2 is ANQGSEA. The CDR3 runs to 14 residues. The CDR3 nucleotides are TGCAGCGTTGTTGGGGCGGGGGGCAAAGAGACCCAGTACTTC. It codes for CSVVGAGGKETQYF.

This clone was detected only once. This chain uses TRBV28 with TRBJ2-7; 13 positions match TRBD2. Germline V gene sequence: CDR1 MDHEN, CDR2 SYDVKM. The CDR3 spans 15 residues. V dropped 6 bases and J dropped 2; count of bases not matched to a gene: 4. CDR3 sequence (DNA): TGTGCCAGCAGAACCGGACTAGCGGGAGCCTACGAGCAGTACTTC. Translation gives CASRTGLAGAYEQYF.

The rearrangement uses TRBV5-8 and TRBJ1-4; D gene ambiguous. The CDR3 loop spans 14 amino acids. Between the trimmed V and J ends, which lost 1 base and 0 bases, there was a span of 4 bases. Germline-derived CDR1 and CDR2 are SGHTS and YDEGEE. CDR3 in DNA: TGTGCCAGCAGCTTGAGAGCAACTAATGAAAAACTGTTTTTT. The encoded protein is CASSLRATNEKLFF.

V gene TRBV2 combines with J gene TRBJ2-5; 7 nucleotides agree with TRBD1. CDR1 is SNHLY and CDR2 is FYNNEI in the germline V gene. The CDR3 runs to 14 residues. Trimming removed 3 bases from V and 6 bases from J; junction bases left unmatched: 7. The CDR3 DNA is TGTGCCAGCAGTGATACGACAGGGATGAAGACCCAGTACTTC. Its protein is CASSDTTGMKTQYF.

The chain joins TRBV10-2 to TRBJ2-7; unclear D gene. CDR3 length: 13 residues. V was shortened by 4 bases and J by 0 bases, with 7 bases between the two germline ends. Per the germline V gene, CDR1 is WSHSY and CDR2 is SAAADI. The CDR3 DNA sequence: TGCGCCAGCAGTGTGCAGTACTCCTACGAGCAGTACTTC. Residues: CASSVQYSYEQYF.

The chain links TRBV9 to TRBJ2-5; D might be TRBD1 (7 bases). Trimming left V 4 bases short and J 2 bases short, with 15 bases between. The V gene's germline CDR1 is SGDLS and CDR2 YYNGEE. CDR3 length: 15 residues. The CDR3 protein is CASSRQGGSQETQYF. The DNA of the CDR3 is TGTGCCAGCAGCCGGCAGGGGGGTTCGCAAGAGACCCAGTACTTC.

CDR3 residues: CSVEDSYEQYF. CDR3 bases: TGCAGCGTTGAAGACAGCTACGAGCAGTACTTC. The rearrangement uses TRBV29-1 and TRBJ2-7; D not certain. The ends were cut back, 0 bases at V and 3 bases at J, with 3 bases in the middle. This CDR3 spans 11 amino acids. Germline values: CDR1 SQVTM, CDR2 ANQGSEA.

The rearrangement links TRBV5-5 to TRBJ1-3, with D unclear. Trimming cost V 5 bases and J 4 bases, with 10 bases left between them. Germline V gives CDR1 SGHKS, CDR2 YYEKEE (reference sequence). This CDR3 contains 13 residues. CDR3 sequence reads: CASSRGAGNTIYF. The DNA for the CDR3 is TGTGCCAGCAGTCGGGGAGCGGGAAACACCATATATTTT.

This clone appeared once. This chain links TRBV5-1 with TRBJ2-1; 9 positions agree with TRBD2. Trimming at V came to 1 base and at J to 6 bases, leaving 2 bases not matched to a gene. Per the germline V gene, CDR1 is SGHRS and CDR2 is YFSETQ. CDR3 length: 14 residues. CDR3 sequence: CASSLLRGGNEQFF. CDR3 nucleotide sequence: TGCGCCAGCAGCTTGTTGCGGGGGGGCAATGAGCAGTTCTTC.

This clone was seen only once. Other DNA variants within this sample encode the same CDR3. This chain links TRBV28 with TRBJ1-3; perhaps TRBD1 as D (5 bases). V dropped 3 bases and J dropped 1 base, with 7 bases sitting between them. CDR1 is MDHEN and CDR2 is SYDVKM in the germline V gene. The CDR3 sequence is 14 residues long. CDR3 sequence reads: CASSFGGSGNTIYF. In nucleotides, the CDR3 is TGTGCCAGCAGTTTCGGGGGATCTGGAAACACCATATATTTT. Supplemented by reference TRBV28 and TRBJ1-3, the full variable domain reads DVKVTQSSRYLVKRTGEKVFLECVQDMDHENMFWYRQDPGLGLRLIYFSYDVKMKEKGDIPEGYSVSREKKERFSLILESASTNQTSMYLCASSFGGSGNTIYFGEGSWLTVV.

The rearrangement uses TRBV4-1 and TRBJ1-5; D remains ambiguous. Germline-derived CDR1 and CDR2 are MGHRA and YSYEKL. The V gene lost 1 base and the J gene lost 0 bases, with 13 bases spanning the gap. This CDR3 is built from 17 residues. The CDR3 protein is CASSQGGQPYSNQPQHF. Written as DNA, the CDR3 is TGCGCCAGCAGCCAAGGAGGGCAGCCCTATAGCAATCAGCCCCAGCATTTT.

The chain has TRBV19 and TRBJ2-2, with no clear D. CDR1 is LNHDA and CDR2 is SQIVND in the germline V gene (reference sequence). Trimming pared 1 base from V and 1 base from J, leaving 4 bases between. The CDR3 has 14 residues. In DNA, the CDR3 is TGTGCCAGTAGTATAGGGCAGAACACCGGGGAGCTGTTTTTT. Residues: CASSIGQNTGELFF.

The genes are TRBV2 and TRBJ2-1; no clear D. CDR3 length: 12 residues. Germline-derived CDR1 and CDR2 are SNHLY and FYNNEI. V was shortened by 4 bases and J by 10 bases, with 11 bases between the two germline ends. CDR3 sequence: CASSASVSEQFF. CDR3 DNA: TGTGCCAGCAGTGCCAGTGTTAGCGAGCAGTTCTTC.

The chain links TRBV7-9 to TRBJ2-1, with 14 positions matching TRBD2. The CDR3 runs to 15 residues. With 7 bases clipped from V and 10 bases from J, the junction kept 9 bases outside the gene matches. Germline assignment: CDR1 SEHNR and CDR2 FQNEAQ (reference sequence). Here the CDR3 reads CASNRGLAGVSEQFF. For the CDR3, the DNA is TGTGCCAGCAACCGGGGACTAGCGGGGGTAAGCGAGCAGTTCTTC.

The V call is TRBV7-9, the J call TRBJ2-3; TRBD1 matches at 9 bases. Germline assignment: CDR1 SEHNR and CDR2 FQNEAQ (reference sequence). This CDR3 contains 13 residues. Trimming removed 5 bases from V and 4 bases from J; junction bases left unmatched: 1. In DNA form, the CDR3 reads TGTGCCAGCAGCGGACAGGGGCCAGATACGCAGTATTTT. Its protein is CASSGQGPDTQYF. The variable domain in full, with the rest retrieved from reference TRBV7-9 and TRBJ2-3, is DTGVSQNPRHKITKRGQNVTFRCDPISEHNRLYWYRQTLGQGPEFLTYFQNEAQLEKSRLLSDRFSAERPKGSFSTLEIQRTEQGDSAMYLCASSGQGPDTQYFGPGTRLTVL.

The chain uses TRBV11-3 and TRBJ2-2, with no clear D. The V end was cut by 4 bases, the J end by 7 bases, with 7 bases between. This CDR3 is built from 12 residues. Germline-derived CDR1 and CDR2 are SGHNT and YENEEA. The CDR3 here is CASSYMNGELFF. The CDR3 DNA is TGTGCCAGCAGCTACATGAACGGGGAGCTGTTTTTT.

The rearrangement links TRBV7-2 to TRBJ1-1, with D perhaps matching TRBD1 (6 bases). The CDR3 length is 14 residues. Trimming took off 5 bases at V and 3 bases at J, with 13 bases between the two ends. Per the germline V gene, CDR1 is SGHTA and CDR2 is FQGNSA. This chain's CDR3 is CASSPGGAYTEAFF. CDR3 nucleotides: TGTGCCAGCAGCCCGGGGGGGGCTTACACTGAAGCTTTCTTT.

The V call is TRBV9, the J call TRBJ1-3; a possible D gene is TRBD1 (6 bases). The germline V gene encodes CDR1 SGDLS and CDR2 YYNGEE. The CDR3 has 15 amino acids. The V and J ends lost 4 bases and 2 bases respectively, with 13 bases between them. The CDR3 loop reads CASSFTPGAGNTIYF. The CDR3 DNA is TGTGCCAGCAGCTTCACTCCAGGGGCTGGAAACACCATATATTTT.

This clone was seen only once. Here the CDR3 DNA reads TGTGCCAGCAAGATTAGCGGGGGGTCCTACAATGAGCAGTTCTTC. Translated, it gives CASKISGGSYNEQFF. The rearrangement links TRBV6-5 to TRBJ2-1; 10 bases match TRBD2. CDR1 is MNHEY, CDR2 SVGAGI, per germline. The junction had 4 bases not matched to a gene; V was cut back by 7 bases and J by 1 base. The CDR3 is made up of 15 amino acids.

The gene calls are TRBV28 and TRBJ2-5, with D maybe TRBD1 (6 bases). The V end was cut by 6 bases, the J end by 2 bases, with 13 bases between. This CDR3 contains 14 residues. Germline V gene sequence: CDR1 MDHEN, CDR2 SYDVKM. The CDR3 loop reads CASRQNRDQETQYF. In nucleotides, the CDR3 is TGTGCCAGCAGACAGAACAGGGATCAAGAGACCCAGTACTTC.

The chain combines TRBV7-2 with TRBJ2-2; D is perhaps TRBD2 (6 bases). V lost 8 bases, J lost 3 bases, and 13 bases lay in between. Germline V gene data show CDR1 as SGHTA and CDR2 as FQGNSA. The CDR3 runs to 14 residues. The CDR3 reads CASRLRDYTGELFF. The CDR3 region has the DNA TGTGCCAGCCGGCTCCGGGACTACACCGGGGAGCTGTTTTTT.

This clone was observed a handful of times. This chain uses TRBV7-2 with TRBJ2-5; D might be TRBD2 (5 bases). V lost 7 bases and J lost 5, with 14 bases in between. This CDR3 is built from 13 residues. CDR1 and CDR2 (germline): SGHTA, FQGNSA. CDR3 in DNA: TGTGCCAGCAAGGTGGACTTTGAGGAGACCCAGTACTTC. Translating it yields CASKVDFEETQYF.

The chain is built from TRBV3-1 (or the pseudogene TRBV3-2) and TRBJ2-7; a weak D match, TRBD2 (5 bases). The V end was cut by 1 base, the J end by 2 bases, with 9 bases between. Germline V CDR1 and CDR2: LGHDT, YNNKEL (reference sequence). CDR3 length equals 14 residues. The CDR3 protein is CASSQGTATYEQYF. The CDR3 DNA is TGTGCCAGCAGCCAAGGGACTGCTACCTACGAGCAGTACTTC.

The chain employs TRBV10-1 and TRBJ1-1, with D uncertain. The CDR3 extends over 13 amino acids. CDR1 is WNHNN, CDR2 SYGVQD, per germline (reference sequence). Trimming stripped 4 bases from V and 0 bases from J, with 6 bases between. The CDR3 nucleotides read TGCGCCAGCAGTGGGGAGATGAACACTGAAGCTTTCTTT. Amino acid sequence: CASSGEMNTEAFF.

The chain carries TRBV5-8 and TRBJ2-2; TRBD2 matches at 7 bases. Trimming at V came to 2 bases and at J to 4 bases, leaving 5 bases not matched to a gene. This CDR3 region has 15 residues. Germline CDR1 is SGHTS and CDR2 is YDEGEE. The CDR3 sequence: CASSLLLASTGELFF. The CDR3 region has the DNA TGTGCCAGCAGCTTATTACTAGCGAGCACCGGGGAGCTGTTTTTT.

The rearrangement joins TRBV7-2 to TRBJ2-7; 8 bases align to TRBD2. The CDR3 covers 15 residues. Germline V CDR1 and CDR2: SGHTA, FQGNSA. J lost 8 bases, V lost 2 bases, and 11 bases had no gene match. The CDR3 is CASSLWSSGGSKQYF. CDR3 DNA sequence: TGTGCCAGCAGCTTATGGTCGAGCGGGGGCTCTAAGCAGTACTTC.

The V and J genes are TRBV29-1 and TRBJ2-1, with TRBD2 matching 9 bases. CDR1 and CDR2 from the germline V gene are SQVTM and ANQGSEA. The CDR3 runs 15 residues. Trimming removed 8 bases from V and 1 base from J; junction bases left unmatched: 9. CDR3 loop: CSILTAGGSYNEQFF. CDR3 DNA sequence: TGCAGCATCCTAACAGCGGGAGGATCCTACAATGAGCAGTTCTTC.

The chain links TRBV28 to TRBJ1-5, with 9 positions matching TRBD1. The CDR3 contains 17 residues. Germline loops: CDR1 MDHEN, CDR2 SYDVKM. Trimming at V came to 7 bases and at J to 0 bases, leaving 10 bases not matched to a gene. The CDR3 reads CASTTGGEVYSNQPQHF. The CDR3 DNA reads TGTGCCAGCACCACAGGGGGCGAGGTCTATAGCAATCAGCCCCAGCATTTT.

This clone was observed a handful of times. V is TRBV28 and J is TRBJ2-3; 7 nucleotides align to TRBD2. The ends lost 5 bases at V and 2 bases at J; junction bases unmatched: 10. This CDR3 has 16 residues. Germline CDR1 and CDR2: MDHEN and SYDVKM. For the CDR3, the DNA is TGTGCCAGCAGTCCCCAACGACTAGCACACACAGATACGCAGTATTTT. Amino acid sequence: CASSPQRLAHTDTQYF.

J is TRBJ2-3 and V is TRBV3-1 (or the pseudogene TRBV3-2); maybe TRBD2 (5 bases). The ends were cut back, 3 bases at V and 5 bases at J, with 12 bases in the middle. CDR3 size: 14 residues. CDR1 LGHDT and CDR2 YNNKEL come from the germline V gene (reference sequence). The CDR3 region is CASSQAFREDTQYF. In nucleotides, the CDR3 is TGTGCCAGCAGCCAGGCGTTTCGGGAAGATACGCAGTATTTT.